The present entry profiles one TCR beta chain with its context. This specimen comes from a study of cytomegalovirus exposure and HLA in healthy donors. The PCR ran on 60 Vbeta and 13 Jbeta primers. Clones were sequenced by immunoSEQ multiplex PCR, and TCRdb holds only the in-frame ones, with some missing. The sample lists about 160,000 clones, around 90% occurring once. Sequencing was carried out using PBMCs. The source of this sequence is a woman between 25 and 40 years old in good health and CMV-seronegative.

CDR3 DNA sequence: TGCGCCAGCAGCTCCCCCGGGGGTATGGGGGCCAACGTCCTGACTTTC. Translating it yields CASSSPGGMGANVLTF. This chain uses TRBV5-1 with TRBJ2-6, with D maybe TRBD2 (6 bases). The CDR3 totals 16 residues. V lost 3 bases to trimming and J lost 4 bases, with 14 bases between them. The germline V gene has CDR1 SGHRS and CDR2 YFSETQ.